These 16 T cell receptor beta chains came from one sample sequenced in a study of T cell responses to AZD1222 COVID-19 vaccine. Using immunoSEQ multiplex PCR, the repertoire was profiled, and TCRdb retains in-frame clones only, with some absent. The profile covers under 140,000 clones, with about 94% appearing a single time and around 3% taken by the ten largest. The sample in question was peripheral blood, obtained 28 days after the second AZD1222 dose. These TCRs come from an adult who received the AZD1222 COVID-19 vaccine.

The V gene is TRBV19, the J gene TRBJ2-3; maybe TRBD2 (6 bases). This CDR3 region has 14 residues. Germline CDR1 LNHDA, CDR2 SQIVND (reference sequence). The V end was cut by 5 bases, the J end by 4 bases, with 13 bases between. CDR3 loop: CASSFTGGSDTQYF. The DNA of the CDR3 is TGTGCCAGTAGTTTTACCGGGGGTTCAGATACGCAGTATTTT. Complete variable domain (other parts from reference TRBV19 and TRBJ2-3): DGGITQSPKYLFRKEGQNVTLSCEQNLNHDAMYWYRQDPGQGLRLIYYSQIVNDFQKGDIAEGYSVSREKKESFPLTVTSAQKNPTAFYLCASSFTGGSDTQYFGPGTRLTVL.

This chain joins TRBV6-5 and TRBJ1-3; 7 bases are a match to TRBD1. Trimming took 5 bases from V and 4 from J; bases not matched to a gene: 8. This CDR3 has 15 residues. Germline CDR1 reads MNHEY; CDR2 reads SVGAGI. The DNA of the CDR3 is TGTGCCAGCAGTACCACAGGGGATCTGGGAAACACCATATATTTT. This codes for CASSTTGDLGNTIYF.

This rearrangement joins TRBV4-2 to TRBJ2-5; TRBD2 aligns across 11 bases. Germline V gene sequence: CDR1 LGHNA, CDR2 YNFKEQ. Trimming took 0 bases from V and 3 from J; bases not matched to a gene: 3. The CDR3 runs to 16 residues. CDR3 coding DNA: TGTGCCAGCAGCCAAGATGTGACTAGCGGGAAAGAGACCCAGTACTTC. Protein product: CASSQDVTSGKETQYF.

The V call is TRBV7-2, the J call TRBJ2-7, with 8 positions matching TRBD2. Trimming cost V 4 bases and J 1 base; bases outside gene matches: 12. Germline V lookup: CDR1 SGHTA, CDR2 FQGNSA. The CDR3 is made up of 17 amino acids. The CDR3 DNA is TGTGCCAGCAGCTCACAACGACTAGCGCCCAGGTCCTACGAGCAGTACTTC. This gives the protein CASSSQRLAPRSYEQYF.

This clone showed up just once. J is TRBJ2-7 and V is TRBV5-1; D uncertain. The germline CDR1 and CDR2 sequences are SGHRS and YFSETQ. Trimming pared 4 bases from V and 3 bases from J, leaving 5 bases between. The CDR3 has 11 residues. The CDR3 is CASSTIYEQYF. The CDR3 DNA reads TGCGCCAGCAGCACCATCTACGAGCAGTACTTC.

This chain joins TRBV7-9 and TRBJ2-7; a possible D gene is TRBD1 (6 bases). The CDR3 is 14 residues long. V was pared by 3 bases and J by 3 bases, with 12 bases between. The germline gives CDR1 SEHNR, CDR2 FQNEAQ (reference sequence). In nucleotides, the CDR3 is TGTGCCAGCAGCTTGGGGGCGGGTATCTACGAGCAGTACTTC. It yields the protein CASSLGAGIYEQYF.

The chain couples TRBV2 to TRBJ1-2; D remains ambiguous. The CDR3 runs to 13 residues. CDR1 and CDR2 (germline): SNHLY, FYNNEI. V was clipped by 4 bases and J by 4 bases, with 10 bases between them. The CDR3 nucleotides are TGTGCCAGCAGTGGTAGGGTTGTCTATGGCTACACCTTC. Protein sequence: CASSGRVVYGYTF.

This chain connects TRBV3-1 (or the pseudogene TRBV3-2) to TRBJ1-2; 9 nucleotides line up with TRBD1. J lost 5 bases, V lost 2 bases, and 6 bases had no gene match. The CDR3 length is 15 residues. Per germline, CDR1 LGHDT and CDR2 YNNKEL (reference sequence). This CDR3 is CASSQTGQGLYGYTF. As DNA, the CDR3 is TGTGCCAGCAGCCAAACGGGACAGGGACTATATGGCTACACCTTC.

This clone was seen more than once but under ten times. The chain is built from TRBV30 and TRBJ1-1, with 7 bases identical to TRBD1. This CDR3 has 16 amino acids. The germline V gene has CDR1 GTSNPN and CDR2 SVGIG (reference sequence). Trimming cost V 0 bases and J 10 bases; bases outside gene matches: 17. The CDR3 DNA follows: TGTGCCTGGAGTGTCTTCCGCTTCAGGGGGGGACCGGGAGCTTTCTTT. Translating it yields CAWSVFRFRGGPGAFF. The whole variable domain, remainder taken from reference TRBV30 and TRBJ1-1, is SQTIHQWPATLVQPVGSPLSLECTVEGTSNPNLYWYRQAAGRGLQLLFYSVGIGQISSEVPQNLSASRPQDRQFILSSKKLLLSDSGFYLCAWSVFRFRGGPGAFFGQGTRLTVV.

This chain joins TRBV10-3 and TRBJ1-1; TRBD1 matches at 7 bases. This CDR3 region has 13 residues. Germline assignment: CDR1 ENHRY and CDR2 SYGVKD. The trim removed 7 bases at V and 8 bases at J, leaving 10 bases unmatched. CDR3 DNA sequence: TGTGCCATCAATTTTTCCTTGGGACAGGAAGCTTTCTTT. Its translation is CAINFSLGQEAFF.

The chain employs TRBV19 and TRBJ2-1; 11 positions match TRBD2. V lost 8 bases to trimming and J lost 7 bases; unmatched junction nucleotides: 7. CDR1 is LNHDA and CDR2 is SQIVND in the germline V gene (reference sequence). The CDR3 extends over 14 amino acids. The CDR3 reads CASQTSGTRNEQFF. The CDR3 nucleotides read TGTGCCAGTCAGACTAGCGGGACACGGAATGAGCAGTTCTTC.

The chain links TRBV12-3 or TRBV12-4 to TRBJ1-6, with D possibly being TRBD1 (5 bases). This CDR3 region has 13 residues. The ends were cut back, 7 bases at V and 7 bases at J, with 11 bases in the middle. The CDR3 bases are TGTGCCAGCAACAGGCGCGGGAATTCACCCCTCCACTTT. It encodes CASNRRGNSPLHF.

The chain employs TRBV29-1 and TRBJ1-2, with D possibly matching TRBD1 (6 bases). This CDR3 has 11 amino acids. Germline V gene sequence: CDR1 SQVTM, CDR2 ANQGSEA. With 5 bases removed from V and 6 bases from J, the gap between germline ends came to 10 bases. The CDR3 sequence: CSVRGGNGYTF. In nucleotides, the CDR3 is TGCAGCGTTCGGGGGGGCAATGGCTACACCTTC. Filled out from reference TRBV29-1 and TRBJ1-2, the complete variable domain reads SAVISQKPSRDICQRGTSLTIQCQVDSQVTMMFWYRQQPGQSLTLIATANQGSEATYESGFVIDKFPISRPNLTFSTLTVSNMSPEDSSIYLCSVRGGNGYTFGSGTRLTVV.

This clone was recorded only once. This chain uses TRBV23-1 with TRBJ1-5; 8 nucleotides align to TRBD1. TRBV23-1 is an open reading frame, and its role is uncertain. The CDR3 has 18 amino acids. With 0 bases clipped from V and 2 bases from J, the junction kept 9 bases outside the gene matches. CDR3 in amino acids: CASSQSKQGGIGNQPQHF. The CDR3 DNA reads TGCGCCAGCAGTCAATCGAAACAGGGGGGTATAGGCAATCAGCCCCAGCATTTT.

The genes are TRBV5-1 and TRBJ1-1; D is perhaps TRBD1 (6 bases). This CDR3 is built from 14 residues. Trimming cost V 2 bases and J 4 bases, with 12 bases left between them. From germline, CDR1 is SGHRS and CDR2 YFSETQ. CDR3 nucleotide sequence: TGCGCCAGCAGCTTACAGGGTGGGGGCACTGAAGCTTTCTTT. Amino acid sequence: CASSLQGGGTEAFF.

This chain's CDR3 is CATSRDRVIREAFF. CDR3 sequence (DNA): TGTGCCACCAGCAGAGATAGGGTGATCCGTGAAGCTTTCTTT. The J gene is TRBJ1-1, the V gene TRBV15; D is unclear. From germline, CDR1 is LNHNV and CDR2 YYDKDF (reference sequence). V shed 0 bases and J shed 7 bases, with 12 bases lying between them. The CDR3 covers 14 residues.